The count of the clone carrying this T cell receptor (beta chain) is one. The sample comes from a study of blood T cell dynamics during melanoma immunotherapy. Between the trimmed V and J ends, which lost 2 bases and 8 bases, there was a span of 15 bases. The CDR3 is made up of 15 amino acids. Germline V gene data show CDR1 as ENHRY and CDR2 as SYGVKD. Time point here: week 3, after first cycle of checkpoint inhibitor. Sampling occurred pretreatment (T0) and at week 3 (W3), after cycle one of checkpoint blockade. Response was assessed by RECIST 1.1 at 12 weeks, except a couple of rapid progressors. Patients with prior systemic cancer treatment, concomitant immunosuppressants, or other active malignancies were excluded. Every bulk PBMC sample received the same 350 ng of DNA. The assay was immunoSEQ multiplex PCR, and TCRdb's table has in-frame clones only and misses some. The sample includes thousands of clones, more than 75% of them seen just once.

V gene TRBV10-3 combines with J gene TRBJ1-4; no reliable D call. The input for sequencing was blood, taken from a patient treated with checkpoint blockade. This TCR derives from a human donor with melanoma. The CDR3, as DNA: TGTGCCATCAGTGAGCCTGGACCGAGTGGGGAAAAACTGTTTTTT. This encodes CAISEPGPSGEKLFF.